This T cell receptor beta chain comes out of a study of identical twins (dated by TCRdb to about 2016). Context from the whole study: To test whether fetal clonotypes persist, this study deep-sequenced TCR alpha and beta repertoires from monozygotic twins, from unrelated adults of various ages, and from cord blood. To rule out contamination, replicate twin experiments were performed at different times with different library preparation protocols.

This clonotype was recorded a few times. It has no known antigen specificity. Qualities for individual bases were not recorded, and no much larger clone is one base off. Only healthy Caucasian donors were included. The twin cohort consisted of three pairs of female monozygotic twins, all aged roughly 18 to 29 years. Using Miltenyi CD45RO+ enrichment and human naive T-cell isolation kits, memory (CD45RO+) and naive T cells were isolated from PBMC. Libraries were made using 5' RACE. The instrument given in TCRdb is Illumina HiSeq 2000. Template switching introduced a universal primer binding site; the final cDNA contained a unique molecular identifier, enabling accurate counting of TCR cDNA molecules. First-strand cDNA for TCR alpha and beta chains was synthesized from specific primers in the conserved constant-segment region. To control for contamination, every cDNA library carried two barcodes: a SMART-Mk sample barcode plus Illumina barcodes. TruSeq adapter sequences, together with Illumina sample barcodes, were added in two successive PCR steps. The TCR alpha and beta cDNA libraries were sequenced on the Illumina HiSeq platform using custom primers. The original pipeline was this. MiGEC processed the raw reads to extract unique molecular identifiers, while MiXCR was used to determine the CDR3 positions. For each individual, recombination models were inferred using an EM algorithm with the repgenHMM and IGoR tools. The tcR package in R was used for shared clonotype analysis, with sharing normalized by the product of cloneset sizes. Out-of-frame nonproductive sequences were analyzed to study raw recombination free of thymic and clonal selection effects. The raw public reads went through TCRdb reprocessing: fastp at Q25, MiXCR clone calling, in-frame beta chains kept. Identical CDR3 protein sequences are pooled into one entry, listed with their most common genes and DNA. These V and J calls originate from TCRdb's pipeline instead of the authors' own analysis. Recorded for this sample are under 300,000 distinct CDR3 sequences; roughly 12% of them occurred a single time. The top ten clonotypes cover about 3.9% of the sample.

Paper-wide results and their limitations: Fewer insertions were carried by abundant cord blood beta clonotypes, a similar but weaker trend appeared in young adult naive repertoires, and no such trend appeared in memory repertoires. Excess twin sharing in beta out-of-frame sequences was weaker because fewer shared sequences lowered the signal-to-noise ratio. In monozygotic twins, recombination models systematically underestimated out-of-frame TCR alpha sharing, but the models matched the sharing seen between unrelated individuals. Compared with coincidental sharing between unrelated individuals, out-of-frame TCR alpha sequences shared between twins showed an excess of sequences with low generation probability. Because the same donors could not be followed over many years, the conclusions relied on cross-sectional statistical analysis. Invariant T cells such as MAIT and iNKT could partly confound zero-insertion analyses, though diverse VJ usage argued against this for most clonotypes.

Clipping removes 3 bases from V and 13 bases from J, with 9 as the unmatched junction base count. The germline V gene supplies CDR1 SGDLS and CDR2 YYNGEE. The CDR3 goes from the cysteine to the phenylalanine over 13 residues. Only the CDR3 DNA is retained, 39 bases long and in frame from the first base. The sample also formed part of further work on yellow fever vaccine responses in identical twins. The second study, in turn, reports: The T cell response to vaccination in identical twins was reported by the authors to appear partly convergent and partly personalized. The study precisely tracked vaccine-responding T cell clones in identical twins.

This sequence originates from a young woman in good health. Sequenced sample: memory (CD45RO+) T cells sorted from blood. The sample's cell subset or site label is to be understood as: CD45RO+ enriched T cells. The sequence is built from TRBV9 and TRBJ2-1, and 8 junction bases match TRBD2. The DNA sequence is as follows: TGTGCCAGCAGCGGCCCAGGGGCGGGGGGTCAGTTCTTC. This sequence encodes CASSGPGAGGQFF.